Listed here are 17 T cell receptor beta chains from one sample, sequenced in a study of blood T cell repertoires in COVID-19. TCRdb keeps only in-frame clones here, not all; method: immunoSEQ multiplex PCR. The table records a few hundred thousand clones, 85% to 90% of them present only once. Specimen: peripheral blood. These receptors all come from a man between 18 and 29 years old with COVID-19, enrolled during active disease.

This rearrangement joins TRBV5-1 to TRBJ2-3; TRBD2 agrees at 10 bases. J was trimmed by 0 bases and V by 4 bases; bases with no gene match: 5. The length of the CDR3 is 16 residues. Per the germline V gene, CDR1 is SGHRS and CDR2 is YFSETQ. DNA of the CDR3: TGCGCCAGCAGCCGGTCGACTAGCGGGAGCACAGATACGCAGTATTTT. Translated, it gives CASSRSTSGSTDTQYF.

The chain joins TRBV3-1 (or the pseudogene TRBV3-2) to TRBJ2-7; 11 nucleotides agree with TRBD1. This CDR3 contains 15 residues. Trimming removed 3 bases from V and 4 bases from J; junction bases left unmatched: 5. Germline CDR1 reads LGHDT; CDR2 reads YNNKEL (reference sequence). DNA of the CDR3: TGTGCCAGCAGCCAGGACAGGGGGCGCGTTTACGAGCAGTACTTC. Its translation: CASSQDRGRVYEQYF.

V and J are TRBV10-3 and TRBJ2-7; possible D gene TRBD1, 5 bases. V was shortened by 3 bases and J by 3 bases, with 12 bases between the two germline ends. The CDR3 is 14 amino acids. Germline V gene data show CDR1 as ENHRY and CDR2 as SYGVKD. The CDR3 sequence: CAISEVAGFYEQYF. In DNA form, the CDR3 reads TGTGCCATCAGTGAAGTAGCAGGGTTCTACGAGCAGTACTTC.

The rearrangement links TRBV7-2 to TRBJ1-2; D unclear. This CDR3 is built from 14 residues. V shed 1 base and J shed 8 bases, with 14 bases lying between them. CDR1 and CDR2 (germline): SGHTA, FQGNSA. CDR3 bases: TGTGCCAGCAGCTTAGGGGCCAACGTCGGAGGCTACACCTTC. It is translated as CASSLGANVGGYTF.

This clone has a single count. CDR3: CASREQTTNEKLFF. CDR3 coding DNA: TGTGCCAGCAGGGAGCAAACGACTAATGAAAAACTGTTTTTT. The chain combines TRBV2 with TRBJ1-4; D gene ambiguous. V was trimmed by 6 bases and J by 2 bases, leaving 10 bases between them. The CDR3 loop spans 14 amino acids. Germline CDR1 SNHLY, CDR2 FYNNEI.

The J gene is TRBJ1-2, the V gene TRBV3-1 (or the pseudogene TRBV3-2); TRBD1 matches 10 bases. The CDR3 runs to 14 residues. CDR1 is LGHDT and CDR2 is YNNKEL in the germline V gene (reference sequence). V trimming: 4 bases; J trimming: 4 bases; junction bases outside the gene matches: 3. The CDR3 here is CASSRGQGRYGYTF. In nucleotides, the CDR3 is TGTGCCAGCAGCCGGGGACAGGGGCGCTATGGCTACACCTTC.

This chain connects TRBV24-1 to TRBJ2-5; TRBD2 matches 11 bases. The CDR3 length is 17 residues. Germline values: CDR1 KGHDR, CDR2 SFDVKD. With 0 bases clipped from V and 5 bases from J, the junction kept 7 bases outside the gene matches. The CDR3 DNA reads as TGTGCCACCAGTGATTTGCCTTCTAGCGGGGGGCGGGAGACCCAGTACTTC. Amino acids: CATSDLPSSGGRETQYF.

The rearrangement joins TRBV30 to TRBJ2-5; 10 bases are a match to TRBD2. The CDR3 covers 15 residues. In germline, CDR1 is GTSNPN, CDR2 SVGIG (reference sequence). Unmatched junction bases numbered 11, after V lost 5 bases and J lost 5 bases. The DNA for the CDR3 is TGTGCCTGGGCCCAAGCGGGAGGGCCTTGGGAGACCCAGTACTTC. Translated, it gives CAWAQAGGPWETQYF.

Written as DNA, the CDR3 is TGTGCCAGCAGCGCCTGGGACGGGAGCTACAATGAGCAGTTCTTC. Translation gives CASSAWDGSYNEQFF. This sequence joins TRBV7-8 and TRBJ2-1; a possible D gene is TRBD2 (6 bases). The V gene's germline CDR1 is SGHVS and CDR2 FQNEAQ. V lost 5 bases to trimming and J lost 3 bases, with 14 bases between them. The CDR3 extends over 15 amino acids.

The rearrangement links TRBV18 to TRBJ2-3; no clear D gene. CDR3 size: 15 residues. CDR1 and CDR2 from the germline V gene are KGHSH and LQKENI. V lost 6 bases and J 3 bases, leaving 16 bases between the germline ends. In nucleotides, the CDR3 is TGTGCCAGCTCCCCCCTCGGTAGCTCGACAGATACGCAGTATTTT. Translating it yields CASSPLGSSTDTQYF.

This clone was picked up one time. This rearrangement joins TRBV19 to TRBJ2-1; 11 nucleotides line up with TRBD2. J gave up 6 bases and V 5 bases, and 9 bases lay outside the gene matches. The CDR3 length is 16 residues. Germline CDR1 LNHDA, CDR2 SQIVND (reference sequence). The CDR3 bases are TGTGCCAGTAGTTTAAGGGGGCTAGCGGGAGGCAATGAGCAGTTCTTC. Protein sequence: CASSLRGLAGGNEQFF.

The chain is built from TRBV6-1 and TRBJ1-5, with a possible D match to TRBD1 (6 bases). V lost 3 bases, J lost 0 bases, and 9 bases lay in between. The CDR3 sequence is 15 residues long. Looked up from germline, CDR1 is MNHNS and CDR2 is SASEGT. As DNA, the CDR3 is TGTGCCAGCAGTGAGGGGACATATAGCAATCAGCCCCAGCATTTT. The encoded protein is CASSEGTYSNQPQHF.

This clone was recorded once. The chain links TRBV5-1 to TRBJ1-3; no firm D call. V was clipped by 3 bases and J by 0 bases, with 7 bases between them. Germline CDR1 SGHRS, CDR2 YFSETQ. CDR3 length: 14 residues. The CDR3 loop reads CASSSLDSGNTIYF. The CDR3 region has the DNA TGCGCCAGCAGCTCCCTAGACTCTGGAAACACCATATATTTT.

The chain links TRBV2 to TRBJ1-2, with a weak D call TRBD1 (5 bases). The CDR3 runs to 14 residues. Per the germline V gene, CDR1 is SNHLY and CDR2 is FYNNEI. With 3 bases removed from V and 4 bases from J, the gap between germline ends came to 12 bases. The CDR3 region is CASSDRGYGYGYTF. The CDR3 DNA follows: TGTGCCAGCAGTGATAGGGGCTACGGCTATGGCTACACCTTC.

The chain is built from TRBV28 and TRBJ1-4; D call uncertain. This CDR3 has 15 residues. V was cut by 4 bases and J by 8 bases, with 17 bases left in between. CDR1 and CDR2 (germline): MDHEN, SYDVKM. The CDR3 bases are TGTGCCAGCAGTTCCCCGACGGCGGCCGGGGAAAAACTGTTTTTT. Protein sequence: CASSSPTAAGEKLFF.

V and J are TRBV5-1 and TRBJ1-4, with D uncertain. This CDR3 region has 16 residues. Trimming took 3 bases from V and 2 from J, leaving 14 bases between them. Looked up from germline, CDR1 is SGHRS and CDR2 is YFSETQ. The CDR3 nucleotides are TGCGCCAGCAGCTCTGGTACGGGATTCACTAATGAAAAACTGTTTTTT. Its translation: CASSSGTGFTNEKLFF. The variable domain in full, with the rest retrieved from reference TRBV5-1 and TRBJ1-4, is KAGVTQTPRYLIKTRGQQVTLSCSPISGHRSVSWYQQTPGQGLQFLFEYFSETQRNKGNFPGRFSGRQFSNSRSEMNVSTLELGDSALYLCASSSGTGFTNEKLFFGSGTQLSVL.

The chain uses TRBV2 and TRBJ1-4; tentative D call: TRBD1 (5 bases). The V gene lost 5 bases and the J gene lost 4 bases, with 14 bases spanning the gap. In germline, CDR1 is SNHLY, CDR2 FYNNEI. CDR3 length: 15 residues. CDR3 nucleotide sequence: TGTGCCAGCAGTCTCGGGGAGGGACGTAATGAAAAACTGTTTTTT. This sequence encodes CASSLGEGRNEKLFF.